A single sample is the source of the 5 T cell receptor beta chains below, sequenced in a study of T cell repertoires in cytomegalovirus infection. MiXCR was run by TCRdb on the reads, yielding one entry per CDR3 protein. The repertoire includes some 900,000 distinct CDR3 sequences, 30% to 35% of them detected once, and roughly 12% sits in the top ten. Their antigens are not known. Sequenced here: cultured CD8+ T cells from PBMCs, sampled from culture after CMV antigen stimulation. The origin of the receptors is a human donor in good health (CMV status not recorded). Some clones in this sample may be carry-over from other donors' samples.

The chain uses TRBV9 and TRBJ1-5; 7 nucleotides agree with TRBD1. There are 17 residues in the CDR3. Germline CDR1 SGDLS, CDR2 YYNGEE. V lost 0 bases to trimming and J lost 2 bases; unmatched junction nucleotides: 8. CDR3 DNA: TGTGCCAGCAGCGTAGGAACGGAAGGGGGCGGCAATCAGCCCCAGCATTTT. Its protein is CASSVGTEGGGNQPQHF.

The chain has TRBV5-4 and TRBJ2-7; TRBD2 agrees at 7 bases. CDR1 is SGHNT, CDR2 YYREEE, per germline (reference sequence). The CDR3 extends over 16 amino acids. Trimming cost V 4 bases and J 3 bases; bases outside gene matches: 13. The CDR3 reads CASSRPDGGDFYEQYF. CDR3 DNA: TGTGCCAGCAGCCGACCGGATGGGGGGGATTTCTACGAGCAGTACTTC.

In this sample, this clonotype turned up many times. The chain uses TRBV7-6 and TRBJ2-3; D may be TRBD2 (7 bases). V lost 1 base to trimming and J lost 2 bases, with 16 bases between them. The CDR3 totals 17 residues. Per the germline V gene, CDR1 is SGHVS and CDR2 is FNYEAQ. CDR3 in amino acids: CASSLGSPGGTTDTQYF. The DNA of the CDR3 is TGTGCCAGCAGCTTAGGAAGTCCGGGGGGCACCACAGATACGCAGTATTTT.

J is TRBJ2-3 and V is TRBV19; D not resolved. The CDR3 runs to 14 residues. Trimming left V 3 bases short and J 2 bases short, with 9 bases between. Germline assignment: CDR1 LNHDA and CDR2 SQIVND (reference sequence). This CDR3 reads CASSIAKLTDTQYF. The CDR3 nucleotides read TGTGCCAGTAGTATTGCGAAACTCACAGATACGCAGTATTTT.

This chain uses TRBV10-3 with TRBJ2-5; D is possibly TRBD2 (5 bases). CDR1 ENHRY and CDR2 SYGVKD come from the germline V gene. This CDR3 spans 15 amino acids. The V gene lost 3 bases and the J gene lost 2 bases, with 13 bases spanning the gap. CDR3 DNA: TGTGCCATCAGTGATCAGTGGACTTCACAAGAGACCCAGTACTTC. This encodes CAISDQWTSQETQYF.